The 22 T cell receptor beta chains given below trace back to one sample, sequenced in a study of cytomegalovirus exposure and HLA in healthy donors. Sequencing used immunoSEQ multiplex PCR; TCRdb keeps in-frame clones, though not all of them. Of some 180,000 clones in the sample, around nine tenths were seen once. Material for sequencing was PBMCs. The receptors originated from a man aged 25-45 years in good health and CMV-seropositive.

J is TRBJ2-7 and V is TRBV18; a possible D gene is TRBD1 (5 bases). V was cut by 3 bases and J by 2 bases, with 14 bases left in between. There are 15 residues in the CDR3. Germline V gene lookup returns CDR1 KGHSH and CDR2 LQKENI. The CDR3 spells CASSPIVKGPYEQYF. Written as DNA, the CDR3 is TGTGCCAGCTCACCCATCGTAAAGGGGCCCTACGAGCAGTACTTC. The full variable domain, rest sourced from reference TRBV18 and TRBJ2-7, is NAGVMQNPRHLVRRRGQEARLRCSPMKGHSHVYWYRQLPEEGLKFMVYLQKENIIDESGMPKERFSAEFPKEGPSILRIQQVVRGDSAAYFCASSPIVKGPYEQYFGPGTRLTVT.

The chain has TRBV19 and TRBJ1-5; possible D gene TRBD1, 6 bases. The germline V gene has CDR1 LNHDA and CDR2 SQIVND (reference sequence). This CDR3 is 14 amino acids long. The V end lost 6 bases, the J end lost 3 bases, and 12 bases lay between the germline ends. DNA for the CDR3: TGTGCCAGTAGCCCCACAGGGTTCAATCAGCCCCAGCATTTT. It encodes CASSPTGFNQPQHF.

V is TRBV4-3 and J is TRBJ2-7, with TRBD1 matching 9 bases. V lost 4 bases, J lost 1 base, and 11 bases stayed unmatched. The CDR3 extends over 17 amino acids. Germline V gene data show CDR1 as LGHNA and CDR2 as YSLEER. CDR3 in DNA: TGCGCCAGCAGCCTTTACCCAGTCGGGACAGGGTCCTACGAGCAGTACTTC. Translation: CASSLYPVGTGSYEQYF.

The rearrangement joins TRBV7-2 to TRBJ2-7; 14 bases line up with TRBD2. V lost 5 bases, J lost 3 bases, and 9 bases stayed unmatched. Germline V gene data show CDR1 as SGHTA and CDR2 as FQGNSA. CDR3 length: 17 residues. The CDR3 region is CASSPQATSGRDYEQYF. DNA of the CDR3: TGTGCCAGCAGCCCCCAGGCGACTAGCGGGAGGGACTACGAGCAGTACTTC.

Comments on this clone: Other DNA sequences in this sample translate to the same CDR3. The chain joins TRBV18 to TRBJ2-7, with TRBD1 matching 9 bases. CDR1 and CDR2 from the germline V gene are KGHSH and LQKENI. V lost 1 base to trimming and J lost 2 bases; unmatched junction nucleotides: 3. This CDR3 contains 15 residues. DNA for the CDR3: TGTGCCAGCTCACCACTCGGACAGGGGACCTACGAGCAGTACTTC. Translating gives CASSPLGQGTYEQYF.

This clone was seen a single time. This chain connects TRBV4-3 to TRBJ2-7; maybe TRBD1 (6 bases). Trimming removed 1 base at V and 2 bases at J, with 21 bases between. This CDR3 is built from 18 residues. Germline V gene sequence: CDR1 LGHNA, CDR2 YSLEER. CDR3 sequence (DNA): TGCGCCAGCAGCCAAGGCTGGTTCGGGCAGGGGACCACCTACGAGCAGTACTTC. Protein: CASSQGWFGQGTTYEQYF.

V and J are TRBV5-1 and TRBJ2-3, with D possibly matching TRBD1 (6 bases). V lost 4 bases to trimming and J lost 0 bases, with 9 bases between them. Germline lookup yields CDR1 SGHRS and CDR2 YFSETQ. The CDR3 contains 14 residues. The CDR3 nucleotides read TGCGCCAGCAGCCCCAGGGGTAGCACAGATACGCAGTATTTT. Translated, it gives CASSPRGSTDTQYF.

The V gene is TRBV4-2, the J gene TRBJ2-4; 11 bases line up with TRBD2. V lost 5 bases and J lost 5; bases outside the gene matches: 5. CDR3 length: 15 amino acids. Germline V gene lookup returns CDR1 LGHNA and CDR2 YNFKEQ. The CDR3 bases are TGTGCCAGCAGCGGCCTAGCGGGGGGACAAAACATTCAGTACTTC. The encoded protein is CASSGLAGGQNIQYF.

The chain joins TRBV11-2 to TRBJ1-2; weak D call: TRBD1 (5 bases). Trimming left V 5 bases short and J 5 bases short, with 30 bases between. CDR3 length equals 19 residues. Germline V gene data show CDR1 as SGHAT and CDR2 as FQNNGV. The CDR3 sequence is CASSPQSRDRSWRIYGYTF. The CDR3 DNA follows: TGTGCCAGCAGCCCCCAATCCAGGGACCGATCATGGAGGATATATGGCTACACCTTC.

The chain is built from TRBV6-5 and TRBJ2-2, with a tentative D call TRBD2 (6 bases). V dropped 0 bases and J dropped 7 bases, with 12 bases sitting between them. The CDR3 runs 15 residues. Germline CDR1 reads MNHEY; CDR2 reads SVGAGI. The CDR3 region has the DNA TGTGCCAGCAGTTACTCGCCAGGGACTGTCGGGGAGCTGTTTTTT. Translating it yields CASSYSPGTVGELFF.

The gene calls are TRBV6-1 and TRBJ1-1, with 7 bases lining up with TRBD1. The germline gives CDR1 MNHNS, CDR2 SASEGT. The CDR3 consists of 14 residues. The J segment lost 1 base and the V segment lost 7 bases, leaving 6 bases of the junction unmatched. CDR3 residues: CASTPGTENTEAFF. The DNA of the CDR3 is TGTGCCAGCACCCCCGGGACAGAGAACACTGAAGCTTTCTTT.

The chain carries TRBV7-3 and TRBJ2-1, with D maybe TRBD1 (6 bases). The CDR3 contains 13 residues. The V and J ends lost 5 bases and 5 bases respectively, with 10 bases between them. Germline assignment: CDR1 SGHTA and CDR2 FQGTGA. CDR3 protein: CASSTTGDNEQFF. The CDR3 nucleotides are TGTGCCAGCAGCACGACAGGAGACAATGAGCAGTTCTTC.

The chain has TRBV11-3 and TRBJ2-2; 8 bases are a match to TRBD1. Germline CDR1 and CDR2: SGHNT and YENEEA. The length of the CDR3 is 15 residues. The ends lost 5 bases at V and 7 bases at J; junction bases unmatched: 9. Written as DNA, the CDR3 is TGTGCCAGCAGCCTCGGCAGGGGGCAGAGCGGGGAGCTGTTTTTT. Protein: CASSLGRGQSGELFF.

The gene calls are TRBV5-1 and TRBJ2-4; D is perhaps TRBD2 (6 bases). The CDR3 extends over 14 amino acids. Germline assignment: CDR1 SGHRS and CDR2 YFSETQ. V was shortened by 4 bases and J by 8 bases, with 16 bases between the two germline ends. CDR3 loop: CASSRDSGEDIQYF. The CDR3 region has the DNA TGCGCCAGCAGCCGGGACTCAGGTGAGGACATTCAGTACTTC.

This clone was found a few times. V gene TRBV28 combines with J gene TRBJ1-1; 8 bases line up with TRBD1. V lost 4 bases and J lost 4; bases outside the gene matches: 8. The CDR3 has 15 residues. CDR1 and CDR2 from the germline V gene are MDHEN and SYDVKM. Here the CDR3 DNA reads TGTGCCAGCAGTTCAGGGGGCGCTTTAGGCACTGAAGCTTTCTTT. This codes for CASSSGGALGTEAFF.

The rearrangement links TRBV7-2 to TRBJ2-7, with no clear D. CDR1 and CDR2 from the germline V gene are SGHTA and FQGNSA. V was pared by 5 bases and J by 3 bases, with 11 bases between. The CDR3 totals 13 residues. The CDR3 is CASSPAPDYEQYF. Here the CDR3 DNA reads TGTGCCAGCAGCCCTGCCCCCGACTACGAGCAGTACTTC.

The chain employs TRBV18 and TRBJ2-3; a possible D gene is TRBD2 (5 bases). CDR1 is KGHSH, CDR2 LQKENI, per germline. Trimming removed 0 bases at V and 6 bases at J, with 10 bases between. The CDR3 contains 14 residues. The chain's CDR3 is CASSPPISEDTQYF. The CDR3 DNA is TGTGCCAGCTCACCACCGATTAGCGAGGATACGCAGTATTTT.

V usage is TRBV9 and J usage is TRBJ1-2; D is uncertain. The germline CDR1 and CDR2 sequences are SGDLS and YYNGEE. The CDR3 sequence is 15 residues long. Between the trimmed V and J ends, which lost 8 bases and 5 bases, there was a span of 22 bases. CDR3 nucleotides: TGTGCCAGTAACCTGGACGGTCAACCGCTATATGGCTACACCTTC. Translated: CASNLDGQPLYGYTF. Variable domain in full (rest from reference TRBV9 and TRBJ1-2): DSGVTQTPKHLITATGQRVTLRCSPRSGDLSVYWYQQSLDQGLQFLIQYYNGEERAKGNILERFSAQQFPDLHSELNLSSLELGDSALYFCASNLDGQPLYGYTFGSGTRLTVV.

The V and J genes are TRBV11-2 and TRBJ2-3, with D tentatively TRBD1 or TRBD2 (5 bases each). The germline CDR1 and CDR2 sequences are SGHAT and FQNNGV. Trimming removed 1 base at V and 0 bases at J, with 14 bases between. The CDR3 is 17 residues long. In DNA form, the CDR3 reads TGTGCCAGCAGCTTAGGGGGGTGGGTGTCTAGCACAGATACGCAGTATTTT. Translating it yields CASSLGGWVSSTDTQYF.

CDR3 DNA sequence: TGCGCCAGCAGCCAAGCGGGTAGGGGTGGCACTGAAGCTTTCTTT. Its protein is CASSQAGRGGTEAFF. The chain joins TRBV4-1 to TRBJ1-1; perhaps TRBD1 as D (5 bases). V shed 1 base and J shed 4 bases, with 13 bases lying between them. CDR3 length: 15 amino acids. Germline assignment: CDR1 MGHRA and CDR2 YSYEKL.

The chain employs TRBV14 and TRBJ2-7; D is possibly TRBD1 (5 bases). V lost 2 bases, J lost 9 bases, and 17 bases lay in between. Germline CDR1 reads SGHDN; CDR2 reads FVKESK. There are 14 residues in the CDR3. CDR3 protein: CASSQMRQTQGQYF. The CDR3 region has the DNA TGTGCCAGCAGCCAAATGAGACAGACCCAAGGGCAGTACTTC.

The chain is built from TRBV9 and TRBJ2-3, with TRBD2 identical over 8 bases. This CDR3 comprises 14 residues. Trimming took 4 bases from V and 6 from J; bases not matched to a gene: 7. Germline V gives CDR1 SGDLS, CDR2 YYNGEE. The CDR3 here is CASSPGLGSDTQYF. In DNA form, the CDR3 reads TGTGCCAGCAGCCCGGGACTAGGATCGGATACGCAGTATTTT.